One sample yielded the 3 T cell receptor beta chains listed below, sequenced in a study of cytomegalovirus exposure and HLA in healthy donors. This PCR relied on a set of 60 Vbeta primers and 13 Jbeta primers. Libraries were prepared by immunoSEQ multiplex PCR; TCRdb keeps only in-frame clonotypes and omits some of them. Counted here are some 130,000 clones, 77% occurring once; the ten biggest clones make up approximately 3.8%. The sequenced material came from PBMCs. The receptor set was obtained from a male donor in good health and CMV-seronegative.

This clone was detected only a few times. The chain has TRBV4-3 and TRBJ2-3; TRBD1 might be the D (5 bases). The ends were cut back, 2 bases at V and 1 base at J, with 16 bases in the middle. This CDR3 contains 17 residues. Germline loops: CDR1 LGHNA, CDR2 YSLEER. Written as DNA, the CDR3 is TGCGCCAGCAGCCAATCCTCTAGGGGCAGGCGCACAGATACGCAGTATTTT. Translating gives CASSQSSRGRRTDTQYF.

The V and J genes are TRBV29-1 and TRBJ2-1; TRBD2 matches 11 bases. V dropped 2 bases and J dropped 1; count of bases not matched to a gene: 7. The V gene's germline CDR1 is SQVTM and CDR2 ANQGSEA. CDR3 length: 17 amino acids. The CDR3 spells CSVEWLAGGGSYNEQFF. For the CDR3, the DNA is TGCAGCGTTGAATGGCTAGCGGGAGGTGGATCCTACAATGAGCAGTTCTTC.

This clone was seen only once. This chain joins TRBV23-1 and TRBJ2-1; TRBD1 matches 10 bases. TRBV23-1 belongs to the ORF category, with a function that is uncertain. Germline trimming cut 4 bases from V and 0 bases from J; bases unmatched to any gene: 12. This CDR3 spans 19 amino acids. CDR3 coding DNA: TGCGCCAGCAGTCCCGACAGGGGGCAAACTCAGAGCTCCTACAATGAGCAGTTCTTC. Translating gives CASSPDRGQTQSSYNEQFF.